The 20 T cell receptor beta chains presented below share a single source sample, sequenced in a study of vaccination and CD4 T cells after COVID-19 (dated by TCRdb to 2022 to 2024). The treatment or condition label corresponds to: roughly 10-day PBMC culture with coronavirus spike peptide pools or control peptides (ViraFEST assay). Their antigen targets remain unknown. Libraries were constructed by PCR. The sample was run on an Illumina iSeq 100. DNA from cultured CD4+ T cells was subjected to TCR sequencing with the Oncomine TCR Beta short-read assay at the Johns Hopkins FTIC core. In-frame beta chains were kept once TCRdb had trimmed the public reads at Q25 with fastp and called clones with MiXCR. Rows merge per CDR3 protein into single entries with the most common DNA and genes. Within this sample are about 19,000 distinct CDR3 sequences, with 30% to 40% of them counted one time only. The ten top clones hold approximately 14% of the sample.

What was sequenced was cultured CD4+ T cells from blood. All receptors come from a human donor with COVID-19.

The chain carries TRBV28 and TRBJ1-6; D uncertain. Germline CDR1 and CDR2: MDHEN and SYDVKM. There are 11 residues in the CDR3. The V and J ends lost 6 bases and 6 bases respectively, with 3 bases between them. The DNA for the CDR3 is TGTGCCAGCAGAGCTAATTCACCCCTCCACTTT. Amino acid sequence: CASRANSPLHF.

Turning to this clonotype: The conserved phenylalanine or tryptophan is not found at the CDR3 terminus, so this likely reflects a read error. The rearrangement uses TRBV15 and TRBJ2-3, with D possibly being TRBD2 (5 bases). Trimming removed 3 bases at V and 0 bases at J, with 10 bases between. The CDR3 is 15 residues long. Per the germline V gene, CDR1 is LNHNV and CDR2 is YYDKDF (reference sequence). In DNA form, the CDR3 reads TGTGCCACCAGCAGGGGCGGGCGGAGCACAGATACGCAGTATTCT. This codes for CATSRGGRSTDTQYS.

The chain combines TRBV28 with TRBJ1-1; D is possibly TRBD1 (6 bases). This CDR3 is 13 amino acids long. Trimming removed 6 bases from V and 5 bases from J, with 13 bases in between. CDR1 is MDHEN, CDR2 SYDVKM, per germline. CDR3 sequence: CASSSTGSTEAFF. As DNA, the CDR3 is TGTGCCAGCAGCTCAACAGGGTCGACTGAAGCTTTCTTT.

The V gene is TRBV27, the J gene TRBJ2-4; D gene ambiguous. There are 14 residues in the CDR3. The germline CDR1 and CDR2 sequences are MNHEY and SMNVEV (reference sequence). With 3 bases removed from V and 7 bases from J, the gap between germline ends came to 13 bases. The CDR3 bases are TGTGCCAGCAGTTTTACCGGGCTCGGGAACATTCAGTACTTC. This gives the protein CASSFTGLGNIQYF.

The chain couples TRBV20-1 to TRBJ2-6; TRBD1 agrees at 7 bases. The germline V gene has CDR1 DFQATT and CDR2 SNEGSKA (reference sequence). This CDR3 comprises 17 residues. J was trimmed by 5 bases and V by 5 bases; bases with no gene match: 15. The CDR3 protein is CSAGTRDSQPRANVLTF. The CDR3 DNA follows: TGCAGTGCTGGAACCAGGGACAGTCAGCCGCGGGCCAACGTCCTGACTTTC.

The CDR3 protein is CASSYDTVANEQFF. The DNA of the CDR3 is TGTGCCAGCAGTTACGATACAGTAGCAAATGAGCAGTTCTTC. The chain is built from TRBV6-5 and TRBJ2-1; D is undetermined. CDR1 MNHEY and CDR2 SVGAGI come from the germline V gene. This CDR3 is built from 14 residues. Trimming shortened V by 2 bases and J by 7 bases, and 12 bases separated the two germline ends.

The chain combines TRBV6-1 with TRBJ1-3, with 8 bases lining up with TRBD1. The germline V gene has CDR1 MNHNS and CDR2 SASEGT. V lost 5 bases to trimming and J lost 8 bases; unmatched junction nucleotides: 5. The CDR3 covers 13 residues. CDR3 protein: CASSPGQGYTIYF. CDR3 coding DNA: TGTGCCAGCAGTCCTGGACAGGGATACACCATATATTTT.

The V and J genes are TRBV10-2 and TRBJ1-3, with D hard to call. CDR3 length: 11 residues. Germline-derived CDR1 and CDR2 are WSHSY and SAAADI. Deletions cut 7 bases from V and 0 bases from J, with 1 base between. DNA for the CDR3: TGCGCCAGCACCTCTGGAAACACCATATATTTT. Residues: CASTSGNTIYF.

This clonotype was found a few times. V is TRBV20-1 and J is TRBJ1-2; no reliable D call. CDR3 size: 15 residues. The germline V gene encodes CDR1 DFQATT and CDR2 SNEGSKA (reference sequence). V lost 6 bases and J lost 0, with 17 bases in between. CDR3 nucleotides: TGCAGTGCGCCGACTAGGGCAGTGACTAACTATGGCTACACCTTC. Amino acids: CSAPTRAVTNYGYTF.

The chain uses TRBV28 and TRBJ2-3, with TRBD1 matching 8 bases. CDR1 is MDHEN and CDR2 is SYDVKM in the germline V gene. This CDR3 is 14 amino acids long. V dropped 6 bases and J dropped 5; count of bases not matched to a gene: 7. The CDR3 loop is CASRRQGSGDTQYF. The CDR3 DNA is TGTGCCAGCAGGAGACAGGGGTCGGGAGATACGCAGTATTTT.

This clonotype has more than one count but fewer than ten. The rearrangement links TRBV20-1 to TRBJ1-5; the match to TRBD1 covers 7 bases. CDR1 is DFQATT, CDR2 SNEGSKA, per germline (reference sequence). The CDR3 consists of 16 residues. V lost 2 bases and J lost 4; bases outside the gene matches: 11. In DNA, the CDR3 is TGCAGTGCTAGATCCGAGGGACAGCATCTTAATCAGCCCCAGCATTTT. Translated, it gives CSARSEGQHLNQPQHF.

This clonotype was observed a few times. The chain couples TRBV7-3 to TRBJ2-7; no definite D call. The CDR3 spans 15 residues. Trimming took off 5 bases at V and 6 bases at J, with 20 bases between the two ends. The germline V gene has CDR1 SGHTA and CDR2 FQGTGA. The CDR3 is CASSVDKAGFREQYF. CDR3 DNA: TGTGCCAGCAGCGTCGACAAGGCAGGCTTCCGCGAGCAGTACTTC.

This chain joins TRBV7-2 and TRBJ2-3, with 12 bases matching TRBD2. CDR1 and CDR2 from the germline V gene are SGHTA and FQGNSA. V gave up 6 bases and J gave up 4 bases; unmatched junction bases: 5. The CDR3 is 15 residues long. The CDR3 coding sequence is TGTGCCAGCAGATCCACTAGCGGGGGGCCAGATACGCAGTATTTT. As protein: CASRSTSGGPDTQYF.

The chain has TRBV12-3 or TRBV12-4 and TRBJ1-6; maybe TRBD1 (6 bases). V was shortened by 3 bases and J by 13 bases, with 19 bases between the two germline ends. This CDR3 region has 15 residues. The CDR3 loop is CASSLGRGPTRPLHF. In DNA form, the CDR3 reads TGTGCCAGCAGTTTGGGCAGGGGACCCACTAGGCCCCTCCACTTT.

V gene TRBV10-3 combines with J gene TRBJ2-3; 10 bases line up with TRBD2. V was pared by 3 bases and J by 15 bases, with 6 bases of the junction left unmatched. The germline V gene encodes CDR1 ENHRY and CDR2 SYGVKD. This CDR3 spans 12 amino acids. The CDR3 DNA sequence: TGTGCCATCAGTGACATTAGCGGGGGGATCTATTTT. This sequence encodes CAISDISGGIYF.

The chain carries TRBV21-1 and TRBJ1-6; the table assigns TRBD1, which was not confirmed against the DNA. TRBV21-1 is classified as a pseudogene. CDR3 length: 16 amino acids. CDR3 sequence: CASSKVPGPADSPLHF. Here the CDR3 DNA reads TGTGCCAGCAGCAAAGTTCCCGGACCGGCTGATTCACCCCTCCACTTT.

The chain employs TRBV20-1 and TRBJ1-2, with 9 bases that match TRBD1. The CDR3 totals 14 residues. The ends lost 6 bases at V and 6 bases at J; junction bases unmatched: 11. Germline values: CDR1 DFQATT, CDR2 SNEGSKA (reference sequence). The CDR3 is CSAEVRDRADGYTF. CDR3 bases: TGCAGTGCAGAGGTCCGGGACAGGGCAGATGGCTACACCTTC.

The chain carries TRBV10-3 and TRBJ1-6; tentatively, D is TRBD1 (6 bases). CDR1 and CDR2 from the germline V gene are ENHRY and SYGVKD. V lost 0 bases, J lost 6 bases, and 9 bases lay in between. The CDR3 length is 15 residues. CDR3: CAISESGHSNSPLHF. CDR3 coding DNA: TGTGCCATCAGTGAGTCGGGACACAGTAATTCACCCCTCCACTTT.

This chain joins TRBV7-2 and TRBJ2-6; D remains ambiguous. Between the trimmed V and J ends, which lost 7 bases and 0 bases, there was a span of 16 bases. The CDR3 covers 17 residues. Germline V gene lookup returns CDR1 SGHTA and CDR2 FQGNSA. CDR3 loop: CASTSILSSSGANVLTF. The CDR3 coding sequence is TGTGCCAGCACCTCCATCCTCAGTAGCTCTGGGGCCAACGTCCTGACTTTC.

V usage is TRBV19 and J usage is TRBJ1-2; D might be TRBD1 (5 bases). This CDR3 comprises 15 residues. The V end lost 0 bases, the J end lost 8 bases, and 16 bases lay between the germline ends. Looked up from germline, CDR1 is LNHDA and CDR2 is SQIVND (reference sequence). CDR3 region: CASSIEVGGGMGYTF. The CDR3 region has the DNA TGTGCCAGTAGTATAGAAGTTGGTGGGGGTATGGGCTACACCTTC. Based on the CDR3 plus reference TRBV19 and TRBJ1-2, the full variable domain is DGGITQSPKYLFRKEGQNVTLSCEQNLNHDAMYWYRQDPGQGLRLIYYSQIVNDFQKGDIAEGYSVSREKKESFPLTVTSAQKNPTAFYLCASSIEVGGGMGYTFGSGTRLTVV.